These 21 T cell receptor beta chains originate from one sample sequenced in a study of blood T cell repertoires in COVID-19. Libraries were prepared by immunoSEQ multiplex PCR; TCRdb keeps only in-frame clonotypes and omits some of them. The table shows approximately 250,000 clones, with 75% to 90% occurring only once. The sequenced sample consisted of peripheral blood. The origin of the receptors is a man in his thirties or forties who had recovered from COVID-19.

The chain joins TRBV6-1 to TRBJ1-4; 9 nucleotides line up with TRBD1. Trimming took 2 bases from V and 7 from J; bases not matched to a gene: 20. From germline, CDR1 is MNHNS and CDR2 SASEGT. The CDR3 loop spans 20 amino acids. The CDR3 DNA reads as TGTGCCAGCAGTGAAACGATATCTTGGACAGGGGCAAAGATGGGTGAAAAACTGTTTTTT. This gives the protein CASSETISWTGAKMGEKLFF.

The rearrangement uses TRBV2 and TRBJ2-7; the D is unclear. Germline V gene data show CDR1 as SNHLY and CDR2 as FYNNEI. The CDR3 runs 13 residues. The V and J ends lost 6 bases and 1 base respectively, with 10 bases between them. The CDR3 reads CASRMAGSYEQYF. CDR3 in DNA: TGTGCCAGCAGGATGGCAGGATCCTACGAGCAGTACTTC. The complete variable domain, with remaining parts taken from reference TRBV2 and TRBJ2-7, reads EPEVTQTPSHQVTQMGQEVILRCVPISNHLYFYWYRQILGQKVEFLVSFYNNEISEKSEIFDDQFSVERPDGSNFTLKIRSTKLEDSAMYFCASRMAGSYEQYFGPGTRLTVT.

V usage is TRBV29-1 and J usage is TRBJ1-4; no clear D gene. V shed 3 bases and J shed 7 bases, with 9 bases lying between them. The CDR3 is 12 amino acids. The germline V gene encodes CDR1 SQVTM and CDR2 ANQGSEA. Here the CDR3 reads CSVDPGGEKLFF. Here the CDR3 DNA reads TGCAGCGTTGACCCAGGAGGTGAAAAACTGTTTTTT.

The chain recombines TRBV9 with TRBJ2-3, with 10 bases matching TRBD2. The CDR3 is made up of 16 amino acids. The V gene end was trimmed by 3 bases and the J gene end by 6 bases; junction bases not matched to a gene: 10. Per germline, CDR1 SGDLS and CDR2 YYNGEE. The CDR3 DNA follows: TGTGCCAGCAGCGAGAGCGGGGGGGCCGTCGGGGATACGCAGTATTTT. It encodes CASSESGGAVGDTQYF.

This chain uses TRBV29-1 with TRBJ2-2; weak D call: TRBD1 (5 bases). Germline V gene sequence: CDR1 SQVTM, CDR2 ANQGSEA. V gave up 5 bases and J gave up 4 bases, with 17 bases separating them. This CDR3 contains 15 residues. The CDR3 reads CSVTARASGTGELFF. For the CDR3, the DNA is TGCAGCGTTACGGCCAGGGCATCGGGCACCGGGGAGCTGTTTTTT.

The V and J genes are TRBV6-5 and TRBJ1-6; tentatively, D is TRBD1 (6 bases). The ends were cut back, 4 bases at V and 7 bases at J, with 14 bases in the middle. Germline loops: CDR1 MNHEY, CDR2 SVGAGI. The CDR3 is 15 residues long. This chain's CDR3 is CASSLYRARNSPLHF. For the CDR3, the DNA is TGTGCCAGCAGTTTGTACAGGGCGCGGAATTCACCCCTCCACTTT.

The J gene is TRBJ2-5, the V gene TRBV3-1 (or the pseudogene TRBV3-2), with 7 bases matching TRBD1. The J segment lost 0 bases and the V segment lost 4 bases, leaving 2 bases of the junction unmatched. CDR3 size: 14 residues. Germline assignment: CDR1 LGHDT and CDR2 YNNKEL (reference sequence). The CDR3 protein is CASSRTGNQETQYF. The CDR3 DNA is TGTGCCAGCAGCCGGACAGGAAACCAAGAGACCCAGTACTTC.

This rearrangement joins TRBV7-9 to TRBJ2-1, with D perhaps matching TRBD2 (6 bases). Trimming left V 4 bases short and J 7 bases short, with 8 bases between. The CDR3 has 12 residues. CDR1 is SEHNR and CDR2 is FQNEAQ in the germline V gene (reference sequence). CDR3 region: CASSYGTNEQFF. As DNA, the CDR3 is TGTGCCAGCAGCTACGGGACTAATGAGCAGTTCTTC.

CDR3 bases: TGTGCCAGCAGCTTAGGAGGCCCCGCTAACTATGGCTACACCTTC. Protein: CASSLGGPANYGYTF. The V call is TRBV7-9, the J call TRBJ1-2; D is unresolved. Germline CDR1 reads SEHNR; CDR2 reads FQNEAQ (reference sequence). The CDR3 totals 15 residues. Trimming removed 1 base at V and 0 bases at J, with 9 bases between.

This sequence joins TRBV5-1 and TRBJ2-6; possibly TRBD1 for D (5 bases). Trimming removed 4 bases at V and 0 bases at J, with 5 bases between. The CDR3 consists of 14 residues. The germline V gene encodes CDR1 SGHRS and CDR2 YFSETQ. This CDR3 is CASSRGSGANVLTF. CDR3 DNA: TGCGCCAGCAGCAGGGGCTCTGGGGCCAACGTCCTGACTTTC.

The V gene is TRBV7-9, the J gene TRBJ2-5; no clear D. Trimming removed 4 bases at V and 1 base at J, with 13 bases between. The CDR3 has 15 residues. Germline assignment: CDR1 SEHNR and CDR2 FQNEAQ (reference sequence). This chain's CDR3 is CASSSPPRPQETQYF. For the CDR3, the DNA is TGTGCCAGCAGCTCCCCCCCGCGGCCCCAAGAGACCCAGTACTTC.

The chain uses TRBV5-1 and TRBJ2-7, with 11 nucleotides matching TRBD1. J was trimmed by 4 bases and V by 5 bases; bases with no gene match: 8. Germline loops: CDR1 SGHRS, CDR2 YFSETQ. The CDR3 extends over 15 amino acids. For the CDR3, the DNA is TGCGCCAGCAGGGGAGGGACAGGGGGGAGTTACGAGCAGTACTTC. Protein product: CASRGGTGGSYEQYF.

This chain connects TRBV5-1 to TRBJ1-6, with no clear D. Germline CDR1 and CDR2: SGHRS and YFSETQ. The CDR3 spans 14 residues. V was cut by 1 base and J by 8 bases, with 10 bases left in between. The CDR3 spells CASSLTDQYSPLHF. CDR3 DNA sequence: TGCGCCAGCAGCTTGACAGATCAATATTCACCCCTCCACTTT.

The gene calls are TRBV3-1 (or the pseudogene TRBV3-2) and TRBJ2-1, with TRBD1 identical over 8 bases. CDR3 size: 16 residues. Germline assignment: CDR1 LGHDT and CDR2 YNNKEL (reference sequence). V lost 2 bases and J lost 4; bases outside the gene matches: 7. The CDR3 DNA follows: TGTGCCAGCAGCCAATGGACAGGGTTTATTTACAATGAGCAGTTCTTC. Amino acids: CASSQWTGFIYNEQFF.

V usage is TRBV7-8 and J usage is TRBJ1-2, with no clear D. V dropped 1 base and J dropped 6 bases, with 15 bases sitting between them. This CDR3 is 15 amino acids long. CDR1 and CDR2 from the germline V gene are SGHVS and FQNEAQ. The DNA for the CDR3 is TGTGCCAGCAGCTTAGAAGTTCGGGGTATGGATGGCTACACCTTC. Translation gives CASSLEVRGMDGYTF. The variable domain in full, with the rest retrieved from reference TRBV7-8 and TRBJ1-2, is GAGVSQSPRYKVAKRGQDVALRCDPISGHVSLFWYQQALGQGPEFLTYFQNEAQLDKSGLPSDRFFAERPEGSVSTLKIQRTQQEDSAVYLCASSLEVRGMDGYTFGSGTRLTVV.

The rearrangement uses TRBV7-9 and TRBJ1-1, with D possibly matching TRBD1 (6 bases). The CDR3 has 15 residues. Looked up from germline, CDR1 is SEHNR and CDR2 is FQNEAQ (reference sequence). Trimming shortened V by 4 bases and J by 5 bases, and 17 bases separated the two germline ends. This CDR3 is CASSSTQQGKTEAFF. The CDR3 DNA reads TGTGCCAGCAGCTCAACCCAACAGGGAAAGACTGAAGCTTTCTTT.

The gene calls are TRBV5-4 and TRBJ1-4, with no clear D. Trimming left V 2 bases short and J 5 bases short, with 10 bases between. From germline, CDR1 is SGHNT and CDR2 YYREEE (reference sequence). There are 14 residues in the CDR3. This CDR3 is CASSFANRNEKLFF. CDR3 nucleotide sequence: TGTGCCAGCAGCTTTGCCAACAGAAATGAAAAACTGTTTTTT. The complete variable domain, with remaining parts taken from reference TRBV5-4 and TRBJ1-4, reads ETGVTQSPTHLIKTRGQQVTLRCSSQSGHNTVSWYQQALGQGPQFIFQYYREEENGRGNFPPRFSGLQFPNYSSELNVNALELDDSALYLCASSFANRNEKLFFGSGTQLSVL.

This sequence joins TRBV5-4 and TRBJ1-2; D is uncertain. Trimming removed 2 bases from V and 2 bases from J, with 7 bases in between. CDR1 and CDR2 from the germline V gene are SGHNT and YYREEE (reference sequence). CDR3 size: 13 residues. As DNA, the CDR3 is TGTGCCAGCAGCTTTCGCGGGAACTATGGCTACACCTTC. Translation: CASSFRGNYGYTF.

The rearrangement uses TRBV6-5 and TRBJ2-7; D uncertain. Germline CDR1 and CDR2: MNHEY and SVGAGI. The CDR3 is 14 amino acids. V was clipped by 0 bases and J by 0 bases, with 6 bases between them. DNA for the CDR3: TGTGCCAGCAGTTACTCTTATAGCTCCTACGAGCAGTACTTC. It translates to CASSYSYSSYEQYF.

V is TRBV7-9 and J is TRBJ1-1; D is possibly TRBD1 (5 bases). V was pared by 1 base and J by 5 bases, with 11 bases between. The CDR3 contains 14 residues. Germline CDR1 is SEHNR and CDR2 is FQNEAQ (reference sequence). In DNA form, the CDR3 reads TGTGCCAGCAGCTTAGGTCAGGGTCGAACTGAAGCTTTCTTT. It specifies CASSLGQGRTEAFF.

In the case of this clone: At one end the junction does not follow the germline gene, possibly because of a read error. J is TRBJ1-2 and V is TRBV20-1; D remains ambiguous. CDR1 is DFQATT and CDR2 is SNEGSKA in the germline V gene (reference sequence). The CDR3 spans 10 residues. CDR3 sequence reads: CSATPHPPSF. The CDR3 DNA follows: TGCAGTGCTACCCCACATCCTCCATCCTTC.